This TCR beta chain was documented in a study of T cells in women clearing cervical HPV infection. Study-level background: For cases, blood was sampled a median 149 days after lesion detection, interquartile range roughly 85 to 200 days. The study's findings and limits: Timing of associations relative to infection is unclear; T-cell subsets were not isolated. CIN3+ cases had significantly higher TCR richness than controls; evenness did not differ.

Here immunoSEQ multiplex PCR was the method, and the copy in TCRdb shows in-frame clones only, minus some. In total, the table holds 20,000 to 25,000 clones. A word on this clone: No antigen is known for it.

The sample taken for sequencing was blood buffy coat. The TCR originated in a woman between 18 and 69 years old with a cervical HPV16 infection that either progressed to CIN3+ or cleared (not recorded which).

Incomplete CDR3 DNA: TGTGCCAGCAGCTTAGCCTCGACATTTAACACCGGGGAG. Residues: CASSLASTFNTGE. The CDR3 as a whole reads CASSLASTFNTGELFF. This chain uses TRBV7-2 with TRBJ2-2; D ambiguous. The CDR3 extends 3 residues past the end of the read, so its final part is completed from the germline J gene. The CDR3 length is 16 residues. Trimming removed 0 bases from V and 2 bases from J, with 10 bases in between. Per germline, CDR1 SGHTA and CDR2 FQGNSA.